The next 10 T cell receptor beta chains were all read from a single sample in a study of T cell repertoires in cytomegalovirus infection. TCRdb processed the reads anew with MiXCR; each CDR3 protein has one entry. Counted here are just over 450,000 distinct CDR3 sequences, about 44% occurring once; the ten biggest clones make up around two fifths. Their antigens remain unidentified. The sample in question was cultured PBMCs, obtained from culture after CMV antigen stimulation. These receptors were taken from a human donor in good health (CMV status not recorded). Some clones in this sample may be carry-over from other donors' samples.

The genes are TRBV28 and TRBJ1-2, with 11 bases matching TRBD1. CDR1 and CDR2 from the germline V gene are MDHEN and SYDVKM. The CDR3 extends over 16 amino acids. V was pared by 2 bases and J by 2 bases, with 4 bases of the junction left unmatched. CDR3 sequence: CASSLPGTGGNYGYTF. CDR3 sequence (DNA): TGTGCCAGCAGTTTACCCGGGACAGGGGGAAACTATGGCTACACCTTC.

The V gene is TRBV29-1, the J gene TRBJ1-5, with D unresolved. This CDR3 is 13 amino acids long. The V and J ends lost 4 bases and 6 bases respectively, with 13 bases between them. Germline V gene sequence: CDR1 SQVTM, CDR2 ANQGSEA. The CDR3 loop is CSVGKDPLQPQHF. The CDR3 region has the DNA TGCAGCGTTGGGAAGGACCCGCTTCAGCCCCAGCATTTT.

V usage is TRBV11-2 and J usage is TRBJ2-2; D unclear. Trimming took off 7 bases at V and 4 bases at J, with 10 bases between the two ends. Germline CDR1 and CDR2: SGHAT and FQNNGV. This CDR3 is built from 13 residues. CDR3 sequence (DNA): TGTGCCAGCACCCCAAGAGCCACCGGGGAGCTGTTTTTT. It yields the protein CASTPRATGELFF.

The J gene is TRBJ1-2, the V gene TRBV29-1, with a tentative D call TRBD1 (5 bases). The CDR3 is 12 amino acids. V lost 7 bases to trimming and J lost 6 bases, with 15 bases between them. The V gene's germline CDR1 is SQVTM and CDR2 ANQGSEA. CDR3 in amino acids: CSGGPPKDGYTF. CDR3 bases: TGCAGCGGGGGACCTCCTAAGGATGGCTACACCTTC.

This chain uses TRBV7-2 with TRBJ2-3, with TRBD1 identical over 7 bases. V gave up 5 bases and J gave up 6 bases; unmatched junction bases: 5. Germline loops: CDR1 SGHTA, CDR2 FQGNSA. The CDR3 has 13 residues. The CDR3 DNA reads as TGTGCCAGCAGCCTCAGGGGGAGCGATACGCAGTATTTT. Translating it yields CASSLRGSDTQYF.

The chain joins TRBV10-3 to TRBJ2-7; TRBD2 matches 12 bases. CDR1 and CDR2 from the germline V gene are ENHRY and SYGVKD. Unmatched junction bases numbered 16, after V lost 10 bases and J lost 0 bases. This CDR3 is 18 amino acids long. The CDR3 coding sequence is TGTGCCACCGCTCTCCCGGGACTAGCGGGTCAGAGCTCCTACGAGCAGTACTTC. Translating it yields CATALPGLAGQSSYEQYF.

The chain employs TRBV7-9 and TRBJ1-6; tentative D call: TRBD1 (6 bases). The CDR3 totals 15 residues. Germline V gene sequence: CDR1 SEHNR, CDR2 FQNEAQ (reference sequence). Trimming cost V 5 bases and J 8 bases, with 16 bases left between them. The CDR3 DNA is TGTGCCAGCAGCCGGGCCAGGGGTGGTGATTCACCCCTCCACTTT. Protein sequence: CASSRARGGDSPLHF.

The gene calls are TRBV11-2 and TRBJ2-5; 7 positions agree with TRBD1. The CDR3 totals 15 residues. The germline V gene has CDR1 SGHAT and CDR2 FQNNGV. With V trimmed by 3 bases and J by 1 base, 5 bases remained unmatched. CDR3 sequence (DNA): TGTGCCAGCAGCTTTTACGGGACAGCCCAAGAGACCCAGTACTTC. Amino acids: CASSFYGTAQETQYF.

This clonotype has a count of ten or more. This sequence joins TRBV7-2 and TRBJ2-3; TRBD2 matches at 10 bases. CDR1 SGHTA and CDR2 FQGNSA come from the germline V gene. V was pared by 5 bases and J by 0 bases, with 14 bases of the junction left unmatched. The CDR3 has 19 amino acids. CDR3 region: CASSRRIAGGVPSTDTQYF. For the CDR3, the DNA is TGTGCCAGCAGCCGGAGAATAGCGGGGGGTGTGCCTAGCACAGATACGCAGTATTTT. Full variable domain (missing parts from reference TRBV7-2 and TRBJ2-3): GAGVSQSPSNKVTEKGKDVELRCDPISGHTALYWYRQSLGQGLEFLIYFQGNSAPDKSGLPSDRFSAERTGGSVSTLTIQRTQQEDSAVYLCASSRRIAGGVPSTDTQYFGPGTRLTVL.

V usage is TRBV6-8 and J usage is TRBJ2-3; 9 bases match TRBD2. CDR1 and CDR2 (germline): MNHGY, SAAAGT. J was trimmed by 0 bases and V by 5 bases; bases with no gene match: 9. The CDR3 covers 17 residues. The CDR3 DNA reads TGTGCCAGCAGTAACCACCCTAGCGGGGTTAGCACAGATACGCAGTATTTT. Translated, it gives CASSNHPSGVSTDTQYF.